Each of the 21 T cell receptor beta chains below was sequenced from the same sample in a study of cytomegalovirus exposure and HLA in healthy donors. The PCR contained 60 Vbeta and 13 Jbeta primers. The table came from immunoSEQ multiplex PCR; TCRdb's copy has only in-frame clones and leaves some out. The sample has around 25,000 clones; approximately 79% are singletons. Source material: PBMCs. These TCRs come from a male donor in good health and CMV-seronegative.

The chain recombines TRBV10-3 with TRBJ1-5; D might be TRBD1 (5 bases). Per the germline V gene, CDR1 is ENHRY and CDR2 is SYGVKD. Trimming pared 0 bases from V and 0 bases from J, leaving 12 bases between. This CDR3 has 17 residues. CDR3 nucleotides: TGTGCCATCAGTGAGTCAGACAGAGTATATAGCAATCAGCCCCAGCATTTT. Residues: CAISESDRVYSNQPQHF.

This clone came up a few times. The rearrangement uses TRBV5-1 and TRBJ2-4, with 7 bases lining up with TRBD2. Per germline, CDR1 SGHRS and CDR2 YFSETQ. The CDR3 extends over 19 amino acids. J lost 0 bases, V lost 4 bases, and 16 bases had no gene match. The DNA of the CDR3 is TGCGCCAGCAGCAGTGGGGGGGGTCTCGTTTACCTAGCCAAAAACATTCAGTACTTC. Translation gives CASSSGGGLVYLAKNIQYF.

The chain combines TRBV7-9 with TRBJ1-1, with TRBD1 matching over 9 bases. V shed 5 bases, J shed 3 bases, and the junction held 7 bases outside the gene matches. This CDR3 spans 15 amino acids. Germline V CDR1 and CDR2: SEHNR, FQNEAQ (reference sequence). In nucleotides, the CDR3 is TGTGCCAGCAGCCCCGGACAGGGGTTGCACACTGAAGCTTTCTTT. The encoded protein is CASSPGQGLHTEAFF.

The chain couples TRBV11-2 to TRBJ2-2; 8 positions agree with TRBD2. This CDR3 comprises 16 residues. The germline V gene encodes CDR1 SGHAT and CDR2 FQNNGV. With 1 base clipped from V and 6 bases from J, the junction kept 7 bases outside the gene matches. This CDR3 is CASSLVSGRAAGELFF. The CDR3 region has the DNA TGTGCCAGCAGCTTAGTTTCCGGGAGGGCCGCCGGGGAGCTGTTTTTT.

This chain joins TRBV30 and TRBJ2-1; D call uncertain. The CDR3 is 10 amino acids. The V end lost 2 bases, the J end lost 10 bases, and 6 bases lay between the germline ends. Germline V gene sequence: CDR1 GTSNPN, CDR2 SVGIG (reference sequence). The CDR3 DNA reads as TGTGCCTGGAGTCGTGTAGAGCAGTTCTTC. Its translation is CAWSRVEQFF.

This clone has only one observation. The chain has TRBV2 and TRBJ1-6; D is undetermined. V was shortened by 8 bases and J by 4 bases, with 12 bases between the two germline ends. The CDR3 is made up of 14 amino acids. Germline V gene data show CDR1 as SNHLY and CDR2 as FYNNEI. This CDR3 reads CASVGEPYNSPLHF. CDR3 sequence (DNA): TGTGCCAGCGTCGGAGAGCCGTATAATTCACCCCTCCACTTT.

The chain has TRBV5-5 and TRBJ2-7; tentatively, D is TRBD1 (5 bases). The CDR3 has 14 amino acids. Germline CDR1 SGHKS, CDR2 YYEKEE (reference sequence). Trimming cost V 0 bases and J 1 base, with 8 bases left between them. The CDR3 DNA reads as TGTGCCAGCAGCTTGGCTCAGGGTTCCTACGAGCAGTACTTC. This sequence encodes CASSLAQGSYEQYF. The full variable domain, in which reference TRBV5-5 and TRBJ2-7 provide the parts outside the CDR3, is DAGVTQSPTHLIKTRGQQVTLRCSPISGHKSVSWYQQVLGQGPQFIFQYYEKEERGRGNFPDRFSARQFPNYSSELNVNALLLGDSALYLCASSLAQGSYEQYFGPGTRLTVT.

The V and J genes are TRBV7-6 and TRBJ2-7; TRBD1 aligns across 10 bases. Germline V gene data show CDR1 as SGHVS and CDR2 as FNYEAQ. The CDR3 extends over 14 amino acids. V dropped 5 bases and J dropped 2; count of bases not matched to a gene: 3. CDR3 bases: TGTGCCAGCAGCCCCGGACAGGGGGCCTACGAGCAGTACTTC. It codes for CASSPGQGAYEQYF.

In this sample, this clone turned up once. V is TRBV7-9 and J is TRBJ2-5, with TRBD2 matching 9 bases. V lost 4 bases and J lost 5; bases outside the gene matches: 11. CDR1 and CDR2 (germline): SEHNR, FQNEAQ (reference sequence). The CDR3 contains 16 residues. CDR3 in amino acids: CASSSTVAGVYETQYF. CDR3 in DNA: TGTGCCAGCAGCTCGACCGTAGCGGGAGTGTATGAGACCCAGTACTTC.

DNA of the CDR3: TGTGCCAGCAGCGGTGACGGGGTCACCTCACCCCTCCACTTT. It encodes CASSGDGVTSPLHF. This rearrangement joins TRBV9 to TRBJ1-6, with D unresolved. The ends were cut back, 3 bases at V and 10 bases at J, with 14 bases in the middle. The CDR3 runs 14 residues. CDR1 and CDR2 (germline): SGDLS, YYNGEE.

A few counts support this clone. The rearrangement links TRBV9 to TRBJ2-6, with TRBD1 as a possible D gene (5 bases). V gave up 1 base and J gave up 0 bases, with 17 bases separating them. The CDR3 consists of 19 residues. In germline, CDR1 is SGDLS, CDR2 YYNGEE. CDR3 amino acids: CASSVTAGRVSSGANVLTF. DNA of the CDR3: TGTGCCAGCAGCGTAACCGCCGGCAGGGTAAGCTCTGGGGCCAACGTCCTGACTTTC.

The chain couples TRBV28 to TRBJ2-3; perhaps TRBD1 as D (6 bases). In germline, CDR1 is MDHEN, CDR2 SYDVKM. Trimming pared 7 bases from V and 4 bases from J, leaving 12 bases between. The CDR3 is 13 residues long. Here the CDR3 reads CASTLQGSDTQYF. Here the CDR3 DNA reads TGTGCCAGCACCTTGCAGGGGTCAGATACGCAGTATTTT.

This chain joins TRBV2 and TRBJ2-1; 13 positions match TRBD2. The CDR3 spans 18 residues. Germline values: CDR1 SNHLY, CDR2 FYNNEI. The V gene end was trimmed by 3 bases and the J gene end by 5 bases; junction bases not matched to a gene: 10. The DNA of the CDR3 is TGTGCCAGCAGTGACCCCCCGGGACTAGCGGGGATTAACAATGAGCAGTTCTTC. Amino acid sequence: CASSDPPGLAGINNEQFF.

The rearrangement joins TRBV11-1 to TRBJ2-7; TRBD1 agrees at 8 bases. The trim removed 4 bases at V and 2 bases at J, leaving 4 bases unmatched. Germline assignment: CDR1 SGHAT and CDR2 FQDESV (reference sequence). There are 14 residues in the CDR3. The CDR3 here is CASSSGTGAYEQYF. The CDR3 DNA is TGTGCCAGCAGCTCCGGGACAGGTGCCTACGAGCAGTACTTC.

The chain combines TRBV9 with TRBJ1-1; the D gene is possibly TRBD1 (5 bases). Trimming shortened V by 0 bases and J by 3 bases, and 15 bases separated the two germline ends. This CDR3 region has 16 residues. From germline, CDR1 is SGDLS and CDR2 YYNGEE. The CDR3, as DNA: TGTGCCAGCAGCGTAGCTACTTTTGGGGGGGACACTGAAGCTTTCTTT. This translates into CASSVATFGGDTEAFF.

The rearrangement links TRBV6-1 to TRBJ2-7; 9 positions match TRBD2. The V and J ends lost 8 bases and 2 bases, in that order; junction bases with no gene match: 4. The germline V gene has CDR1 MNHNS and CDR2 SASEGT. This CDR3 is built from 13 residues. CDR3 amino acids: CASFGGRAYEQYF. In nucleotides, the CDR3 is TGTGCCAGCTTCGGCGGGAGGGCCTACGAGCAGTACTTC.

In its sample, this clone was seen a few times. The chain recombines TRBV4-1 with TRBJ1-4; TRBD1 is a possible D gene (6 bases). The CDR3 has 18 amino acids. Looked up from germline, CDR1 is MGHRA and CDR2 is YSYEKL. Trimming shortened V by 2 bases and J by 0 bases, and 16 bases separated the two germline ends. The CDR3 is CASSQPFDRSATNEKLFF. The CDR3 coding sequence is TGCGCCAGCAGCCAACCTTTCGACAGGAGTGCAACTAATGAAAAACTGTTTTTT.

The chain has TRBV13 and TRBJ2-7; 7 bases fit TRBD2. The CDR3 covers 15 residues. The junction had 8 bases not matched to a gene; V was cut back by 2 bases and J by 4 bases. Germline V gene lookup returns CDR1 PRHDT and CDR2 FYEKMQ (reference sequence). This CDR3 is CASSLRAGGGYEQYF. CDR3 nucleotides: TGTGCCAGCAGCTTAAGGGCAGGCGGGGGATACGAGCAGTACTTC.

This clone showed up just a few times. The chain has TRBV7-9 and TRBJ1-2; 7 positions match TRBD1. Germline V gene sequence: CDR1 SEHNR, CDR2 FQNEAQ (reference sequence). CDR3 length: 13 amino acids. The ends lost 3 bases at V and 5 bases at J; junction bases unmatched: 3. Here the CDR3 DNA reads TGTGCCAGCAGCTTTACAGGGGAGTATGGCTACACCTTC. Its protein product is CASSFTGEYGYTF.

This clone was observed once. CDR3 loop: CASSRGQDLNTGELFF. For the CDR3, the DNA is TGTGCCAGCAGCCGAGGACAGGATCTGAACACCGGGGAGCTGTTTTTT. The rearrangement links TRBV28 to TRBJ2-2, with 7 bases matching TRBD1. The V segment lost 6 bases and the J segment 1 base; nucleotides outside the gene matches: 8. CDR3 length equals 16 residues. The germline gives CDR1 MDHEN, CDR2 SYDVKM.

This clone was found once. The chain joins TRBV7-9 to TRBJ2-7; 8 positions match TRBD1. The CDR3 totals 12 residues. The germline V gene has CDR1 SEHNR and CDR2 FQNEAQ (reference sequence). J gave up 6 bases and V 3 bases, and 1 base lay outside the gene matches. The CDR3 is CASSLQGAEQYF. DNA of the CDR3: TGTGCCAGCAGCTTGCAGGGGGCCGAGCAGTACTTC.